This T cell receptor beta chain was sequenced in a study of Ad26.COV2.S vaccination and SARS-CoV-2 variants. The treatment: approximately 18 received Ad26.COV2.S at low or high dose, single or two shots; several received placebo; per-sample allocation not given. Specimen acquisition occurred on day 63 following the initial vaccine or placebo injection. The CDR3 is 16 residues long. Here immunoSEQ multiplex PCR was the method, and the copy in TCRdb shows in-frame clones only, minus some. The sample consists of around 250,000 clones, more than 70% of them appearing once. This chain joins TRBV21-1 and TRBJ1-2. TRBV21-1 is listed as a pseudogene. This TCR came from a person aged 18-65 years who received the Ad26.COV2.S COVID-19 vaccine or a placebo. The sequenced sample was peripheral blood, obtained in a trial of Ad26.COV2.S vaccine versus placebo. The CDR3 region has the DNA TGTGCCAGCAGCAAAGTCCACGGCTCTGGTGGCTATGGCTACACCTTC. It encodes CASSKVHGSGGYGYTF.